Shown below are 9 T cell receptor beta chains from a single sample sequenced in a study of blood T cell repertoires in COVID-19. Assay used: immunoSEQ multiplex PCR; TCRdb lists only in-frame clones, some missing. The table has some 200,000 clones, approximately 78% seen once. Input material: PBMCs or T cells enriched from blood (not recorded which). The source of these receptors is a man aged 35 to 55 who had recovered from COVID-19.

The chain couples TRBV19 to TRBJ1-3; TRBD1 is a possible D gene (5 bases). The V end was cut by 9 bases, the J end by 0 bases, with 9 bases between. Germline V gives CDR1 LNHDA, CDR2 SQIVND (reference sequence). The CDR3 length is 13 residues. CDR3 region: CASQGLSGNTIYF. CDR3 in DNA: TGTGCCAGCCAGGGCCTCTCTGGAAACACCATATATTTT.

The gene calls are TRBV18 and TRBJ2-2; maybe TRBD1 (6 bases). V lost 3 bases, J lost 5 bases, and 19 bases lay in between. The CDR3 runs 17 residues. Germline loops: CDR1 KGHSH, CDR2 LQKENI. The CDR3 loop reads CASSPPSRGRGTGELFF. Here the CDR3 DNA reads TGTGCCAGCTCACCGCCAAGCAGGGGTCGTGGAACCGGGGAGCTGTTTTTT.

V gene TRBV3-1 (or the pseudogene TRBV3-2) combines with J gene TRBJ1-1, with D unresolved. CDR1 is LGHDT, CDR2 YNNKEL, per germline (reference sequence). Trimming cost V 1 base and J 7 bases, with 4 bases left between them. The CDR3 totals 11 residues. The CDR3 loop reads CASSQGVEAFF. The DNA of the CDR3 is TGTGCCAGCAGCCAAGGAGTTGAAGCTTTCTTT.

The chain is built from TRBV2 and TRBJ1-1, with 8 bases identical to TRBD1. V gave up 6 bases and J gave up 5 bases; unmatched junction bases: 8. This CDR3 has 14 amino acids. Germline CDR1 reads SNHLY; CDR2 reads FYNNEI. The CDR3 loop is CASRIQGGGTEAFF. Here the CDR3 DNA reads TGTGCCAGCAGGATACAGGGGGGTGGGACTGAAGCTTTCTTT.

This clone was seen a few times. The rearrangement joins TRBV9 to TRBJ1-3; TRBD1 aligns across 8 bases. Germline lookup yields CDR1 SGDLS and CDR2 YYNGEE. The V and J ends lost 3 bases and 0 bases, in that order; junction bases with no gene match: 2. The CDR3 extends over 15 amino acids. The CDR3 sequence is CASSGDRGSGNTIYF. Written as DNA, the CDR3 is TGTGCCAGCAGCGGCGACAGGGGCTCTGGAAACACCATATATTTT.

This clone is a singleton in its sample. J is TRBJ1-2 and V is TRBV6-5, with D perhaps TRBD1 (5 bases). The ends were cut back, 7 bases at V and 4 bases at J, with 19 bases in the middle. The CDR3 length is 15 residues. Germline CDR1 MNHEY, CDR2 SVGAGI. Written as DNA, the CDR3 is TGTGCCAGCAATACCTGGTCCTCAGGGTCCTATGGCTACACCTTC. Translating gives CASNTWSSGSYGYTF.

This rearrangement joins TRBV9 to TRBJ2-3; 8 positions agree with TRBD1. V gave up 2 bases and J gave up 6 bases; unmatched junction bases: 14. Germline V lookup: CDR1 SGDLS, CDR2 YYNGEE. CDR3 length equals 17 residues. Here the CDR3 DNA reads TGTGCCAGCAGCGTTAGTACAGGGGGATCCGGACAGGATACGCAGTATTTT. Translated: CASSVSTGGSGQDTQYF.

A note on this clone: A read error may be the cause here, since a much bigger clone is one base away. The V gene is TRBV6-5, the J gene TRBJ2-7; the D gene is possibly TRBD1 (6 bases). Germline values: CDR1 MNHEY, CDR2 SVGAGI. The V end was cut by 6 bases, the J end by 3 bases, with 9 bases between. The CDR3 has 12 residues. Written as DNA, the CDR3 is TGTGCCAGCAGCCGGGACATCTACGAGCAGTACTTC. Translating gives CASSRDIYEQYF.

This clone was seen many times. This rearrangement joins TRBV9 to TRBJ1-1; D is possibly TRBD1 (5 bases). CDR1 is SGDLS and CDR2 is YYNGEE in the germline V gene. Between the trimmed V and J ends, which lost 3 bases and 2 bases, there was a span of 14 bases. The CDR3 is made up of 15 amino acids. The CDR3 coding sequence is TGTGCCAGCAGCGGGAGGGGCAGCACTAACACTGAAGCTTTCTTT. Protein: CASSGRGSTNTEAFF. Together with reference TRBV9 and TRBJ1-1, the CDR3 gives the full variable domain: DSGVTQTPKHLITATGQRVTLRCSPRSGDLSVYWYQQSLDQGLQFLIQYYNGEERAKGNILERFSAQQFPDLHSELNLSSLELGDSALYFCASSGRGSTNTEAFFGQGTRLTVV.